Below are 10 T cell receptor beta chains sequenced from a single sample in a study of naive and memory T cell subsets. Amplification of ligated cDNA took four PCR rounds with SP2 and nested alpha and beta constant primers. TCRdb itself ran the 5' RACE reads through MiXCR, one entry per CDR3 protein. The data show some 60,000 distinct CDR3 sequences, less than 10% seen once. TCR cDNA received a 3' ligated oligonucleotide that carried a UMI. Receptor source: a female donor in good health.

This clonotype has at least ten counts. This rearrangement joins TRBV5-1 to TRBJ2-5, with a possible D match to TRBD1 (5 bases). The CDR3 length is 14 residues. Deletions cut 0 bases from V and 2 bases from J, with 8 bases between. Germline values: CDR1 SGHRS, CDR2 YFSETQ. The CDR3 DNA reads TGCGCCAGCAGCTTGGAGGGGCCGCAAGAGACCCAGTACTTC. This codes for CASSLEGPQETQYF.

This clonotype was found many times. The chain links TRBV7-2 to TRBJ1-5, with D perhaps TRBD1 (6 bases). Germline CDR1 reads SGHTA; CDR2 reads FQGNSA. V was cut by 3 bases and J by 6 bases, with 12 bases left in between. This CDR3 comprises 14 residues. CDR3 DNA sequence: TGTGCCAGCAGCTTGAGGGGGATAGGTCAGCCCCAGCATTTT. It yields the protein CASSLRGIGQPQHF. Drawing the rest from reference TRBV7-2 and TRBJ1-5, the complete variable domain is GAGVSQSPSNKVTEKGKDVELRCDPISGHTALYWYRQSLGQGLEFLIYFQGNSAPDKSGLPSDRFSAERTGGSVSTLTIQRTQQEDSAVYLCASSLRGIGQPQHFGDGTRLSIL.

In this sample, this clonotype turned up many times. The CDR3 DNA reads TGCAGCGTTACAAGCCTAGCGGGGGGTTACAATGAGCAGTTCTTC. Translated: CSVTSLAGGYNEQFF. The chain uses TRBV29-1 and TRBJ2-1; TRBD2 matches at 11 bases. V lost 5 bases and J lost 4; bases outside the gene matches: 7. This CDR3 is built from 15 residues. Germline values: CDR1 SQVTM, CDR2 ANQGSEA.

The V call is TRBV20-1, the J call TRBJ2-1; 9 bases agree with TRBD1. The CDR3 sequence is 15 residues long. Trimming at V came to 5 bases and at J to 6 bases, leaving 11 bases not matched to a gene. The V gene's germline CDR1 is DFQATT and CDR2 SNEGSKA (reference sequence). CDR3 sequence (DNA): TGCAGTGCTCTTACACAGGGGGCAGTTTTCAATGAGCAGTTCTTC. It encodes CSALTQGAVFNEQFF.

The table lists this clonotype with a few counts. The genes are TRBV2 and TRBJ2-3; D may match TRBD1 or TRBD2 (5 bases each). CDR1 and CDR2 (germline): SNHLY, FYNNEI. The CDR3 is made up of 16 amino acids. Trimming left V 8 bases short and J 2 bases short, with 20 bases between. CDR3: CASEAGTPVITDTQYF. In DNA form, the CDR3 reads TGTGCCAGCGAGGCCGGGACCCCAGTCATCACAGATACGCAGTATTTT. The complete variable domain, with remaining parts taken from reference TRBV2 and TRBJ2-3, reads EPEVTQTPSHQVTQMGQEVILRCVPISNHLYFYWYRQILGQKVEFLVSFYNNEISEKSEIFDDQFSVERPDGSNFTLKIRSTKLEDSAMYFCASEAGTPVITDTQYFGPGTRLTVL.

This clonotype was detected only a few times. The J gene is TRBJ2-7, the V gene TRBV20-1, with 8 bases aligning to TRBD2. Trimming at V came to 0 bases and at J to 4 bases, leaving 11 bases not matched to a gene. CDR3 length equals 16 residues. The germline CDR1 and CDR2 sequences are DFQATT and SNEGSKA (reference sequence). The CDR3 DNA follows: TGCAGTGCTAGAGACGATTCGGGACTAGTTGGGTACGAGCAGTACTTC. As protein: CSARDDSGLVGYEQYF.

This chain links TRBV6-6 with TRBJ2-6, with a possible D match to TRBD1 (6 bases). There are 14 residues in the CDR3. From germline, CDR1 is MNHNY and CDR2 SVGAGI (reference sequence). V was clipped by 11 bases and J by 6 bases, with 17 bases between them. CDR3 residues: CAGSEGGQANVLTF. The CDR3 bases are TGTGCCGGCTCCGAAGGGGGTCAGGCCAACGTCCTGACTTTC.

This clonotype was seen ten or more times. V gene TRBV6-5 combines with J gene TRBJ1-1; D might be TRBD1 (5 bases). Between the trimmed V and J ends, which lost 6 bases and 6 bases, there was a span of 17 bases. The V gene's germline CDR1 is MNHEY and CDR2 SVGAGI. This CDR3 spans 14 amino acids. The CDR3 protein is CASRETGGFAEAFF. As DNA, the CDR3 is TGTGCCAGCAGGGAAACGGGGGGGTTCGCTGAAGCTTTCTTT.

V gene TRBV6-1 combines with J gene TRBJ2-7, with D possibly being TRBD2 (5 bases). With 9 bases removed from V and 2 bases from J, the gap between germline ends came to 17 bases. Per germline, CDR1 MNHNS and CDR2 SASEGT. This CDR3 region has 14 residues. The CDR3 DNA follows: TGTGCCAGTGACACTTCGGGAAGTCCCTACGAGCAGTACTTC. Amino acid sequence: CASDTSGSPYEQYF.

This clonotype was seen at least ten times. CDR3 nucleotide sequence: TGCAGCGTCCCCACCCCCCGCTCCGGTGGGGCCACAGATACGCAGTATTTT. Translation: CSVPTPRSGGATDTQYF. The chain uses TRBV29-1 and TRBJ2-3; maybe TRBD1 (5 bases). Germline assignment: CDR1 SQVTM and CDR2 ANQGSEA. Trimming pared 6 bases from V and 2 bases from J, leaving 24 bases between. CDR3 length: 17 amino acids.